This T cell receptor (beta chain) was identified in a study of coeliac disease. The CDR3 length is 14 residues. The V gene's germline CDR1 is SGHNT and CDR2 YYREEE (reference sequence). Trimming pared 2 bases from V and 6 bases from J, leaving 12 bases between. This table comes from immunoSEQ multiplex PCR, and its TCRdb copy is limited to in-frame clones, with some not included. The sample has around 4,100 clones, around 59% seen once; the top ten hold under 6%. This chain joins TRBV5-4 and TRBJ2-1; D ambiguous. The receptor's source is a man between 65 and 79 years old without celiac disease. Sample: lymphocytes from the gut lamina propria. CDR3 loop: CASSLGGDLNEQFF. The DNA for the CDR3 is TGTGCCAGCAGCTTAGGCGGTGATCTCAATGAGCAGTTCTTC. Using reference TRBV5-4 and TRBJ2-1 for the parts outside the CDR3, the full variable domain is ETGVTQSPTHLIKTRGQQVTLRCSSQSGHNTVSWYQQALGQGPQFIFQYYREEENGRGNFPPRFSGLQFPNYSSELNVNALELDDSALYLCASSLGGDLNEQFFGPGTRLTVL.